These T cell receptor beta chains were read from a single sample in a study of T cells in Graves' hyperthyroidism and ophthalmopathy. MiXCR, run by TCRdb on the multiplex PCR reads, gives a single entry per CDR3 protein. The sample records around 440,000 distinct CDR3 sequences, around 14% being singletons. The sequenced sample was blood. These receptors were taken from a woman aged 18-29 years with Graves' hyperthyroidism. Both conserved end residues are part of each CDR3.

V gene	J gene	CDR3 protein
TRBV5-1	TRBJ2-3	CASSLAGQISDTQYF
TRBV12-3/TRBV12-4	TRBJ2-2	CASSLPGGATGELFF
TRBV6-1	TRBJ1-5	CASSRGDRSQPQHF
TRBV7-9	TRBJ2-7	CASSPQRGQGNHEQYF
TRBV7-7	TRBJ2-2	CASSTPGQGVAGELFF
TRBV3-1	TRBJ1-2	CASSPILGYGYTF
TRBV7-2	TRBJ2-7	CASMGAPGLASEQYF
TRBV10-3	TRBJ2-1	CAAKGLAELNEQFF
TRBV11-2	TRBJ2-1	CASSRGLAGEVQFF
TRBV4-1	TRBJ2-2	CASSRHQGGNTGELFF
TRBV4-1	TRBJ2-2	CASSQADRDPGELFF
TRBV28	TRBJ2-7	CASSSVTYEQYF
TRBV6-1	TRBJ2-6	CASSSIVGANVLTF
TRBV5-1	TRBJ2-7	CASSPTWPGTYEQYF
TRBV11-3	TRBJ2-1	CASSFTSRDEQFF
TRBV6-7	TRBJ2-1	CASNGETYNEQFF
TRBV5-4	TRBJ2-3	CASSSKLAGGTDTQYF
TRBV19	TRBJ2-7	CASKDRTGDYEQYF
TRBV6-1	TRBJ2-4	CASRNRALAKNIQYF
TRBV2	TRBJ2-7	CASSPSYREGRKEQYF
TRBV20-1	TRBJ2-3	CSAGGGGRTDTQYF
TRBV5-1	TRBJ1-2	CASSPGPRTGNYGYTF
TRBV9	TRBJ2-3	CASSVGATQGADTQYF
TRBV7-8	TRBJ2-2	CASRTLQGSNTGELVF
TRBV12-3/TRBV12-4	TRBJ1-5	CASSSGTFLPLQPQHF
TRBV11-2	TRBJ1-2	CASSSLNRSGSHYGYTF
TRBV5-6	TRBJ2-7	CASSFQSAASEQYF
TRBV12-3/TRBV12-4	TRBJ1-2	CASSFEDRAHGYTF
TRBV2	TRBJ1-3	CASSEVEFSGNTIYF
TRBV3-1	TRBJ2-3	CASSQDTPDTQYF
TRBV9	TRBJ2-3	CASSVRTSGGTDTQYF